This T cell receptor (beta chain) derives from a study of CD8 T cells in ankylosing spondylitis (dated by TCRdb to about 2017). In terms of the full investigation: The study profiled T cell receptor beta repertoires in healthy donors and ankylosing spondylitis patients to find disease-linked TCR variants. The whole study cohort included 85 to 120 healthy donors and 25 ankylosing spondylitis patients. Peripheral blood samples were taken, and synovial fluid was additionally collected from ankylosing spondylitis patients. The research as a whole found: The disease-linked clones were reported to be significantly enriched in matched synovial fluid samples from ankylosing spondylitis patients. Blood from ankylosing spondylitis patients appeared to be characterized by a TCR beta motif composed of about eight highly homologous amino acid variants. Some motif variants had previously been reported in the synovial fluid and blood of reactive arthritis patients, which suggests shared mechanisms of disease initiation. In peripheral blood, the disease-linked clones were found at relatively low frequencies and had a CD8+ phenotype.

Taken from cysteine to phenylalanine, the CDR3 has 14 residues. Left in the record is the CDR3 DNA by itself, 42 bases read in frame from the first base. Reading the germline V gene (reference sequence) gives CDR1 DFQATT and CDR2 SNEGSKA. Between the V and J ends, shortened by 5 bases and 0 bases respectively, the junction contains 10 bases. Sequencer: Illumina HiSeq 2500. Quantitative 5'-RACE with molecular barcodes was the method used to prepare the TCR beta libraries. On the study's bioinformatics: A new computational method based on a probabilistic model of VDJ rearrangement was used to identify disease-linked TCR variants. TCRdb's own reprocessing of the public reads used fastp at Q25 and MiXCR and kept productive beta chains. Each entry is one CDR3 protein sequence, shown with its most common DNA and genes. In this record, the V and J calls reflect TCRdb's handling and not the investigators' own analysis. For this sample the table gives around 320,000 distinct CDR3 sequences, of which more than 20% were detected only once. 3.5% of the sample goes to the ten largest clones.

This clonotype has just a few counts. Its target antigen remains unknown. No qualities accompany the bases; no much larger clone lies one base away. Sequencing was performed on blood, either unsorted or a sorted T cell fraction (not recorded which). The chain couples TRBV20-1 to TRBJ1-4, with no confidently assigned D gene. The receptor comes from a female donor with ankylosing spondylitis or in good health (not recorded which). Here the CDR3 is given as CSAPNRATNEKLFF. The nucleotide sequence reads TGCAGTGCTCCGAACAGAGCAACTAATGAAAAACTGTTTTTT.